Listed below are T cell receptor beta chains from one sample, sequenced in a study of T-cell reconstitution after alpha-beta-depleted transplantation in children. TCRdb ran MiXCR on the PCR reads and lists one entry per CDR3 protein. The sample has 670,000 or so distinct CDR3 sequences; around 13% are singletons. The specimen was PBMCs, collected before TCRalphabeta/CD19-depleted stem cell transplant. All receptors come from a girl aged 2 to 10 with congenital amegakaryocytic thrombocytopenia, due to receive a stem cell transplant. The CDR3 runs from the conserved cysteine through the conserved F or W. Each record gives: CDR3 protein, CDR3 DNA, J gene, clone size, D gene, V gene. D genes are given only for firm matches. Some rows have no size entry. The others give once, few or many, or a class for an expanded clone.

CASSEKYEQYF	TGTGCCAGCAGTGAAAAGTACGAGCAGTACTTC	TRBJ2-7	many	NA	TRBV6-1
CSASVLGQTFSNQPQHF	TGCAGTGCTAGCGTGCTCGGACAGACATTTAGCAATCAGCCCCAGCATTTT	TRBJ1-5	many	NA	TRBV20-1
CASRPLDRSSGNTIYF	TGTGCCAGCAGACCCCTGGACAGGAGCTCTGGAAACACCATATATTTT	TRBJ1-3	NA	TRBD1	TRBV12-3/TRBV12-4
CSAGRTGGTEAFF	TGCAGCGCAGGGAGAACTGGAGGCACTGAAGCTTTCTTT	TRBJ1-1	NA	NA	TRBV29-1
CASSLAVNQPQHF	TGTGCCAGCAGCTTAGCGGTTAATCAGCCCCAGCATTTT	TRBJ1-5	NA	NA	TRBV7-9
CASSSRLAGAYEQYF	TGCGCCAGCAGCTCCAGACTAGCGGGAGCCTACGAGCAGTACTTC	TRBJ2-7	many	TRBD2	TRBV5-1
CASSFTRFVSTDTQYF	TGTGCCAGCAGTTTTACTCGGTTTGTGAGCACAGATACGCAGTATTTT	TRBJ2-3	many	NA	TRBV28
CASSSGTAESYEQYF	TGTGCCAGCAGCTCAGGGACAGCGGAATCCTACGAGCAGTACTTC	TRBJ2-7	NA	TRBD1	TRBV7-9
CASRHPLIRKTPRGEQYF	TGCGCCAGCAGACATCCACTTATTAGGAAGACCCCACGGGGCGAGCAGTACTTC	TRBJ2-7	few	NA	TRBV5-1
CSAQTSGANSDTQYF	TGCAGTGCCCAGACTAGCGGGGCCAACAGCGATACGCAGTATTTT	TRBJ2-3	NA	TRBD2	TRBV20-1
CASSFLSTGKGEQYF	TGTGCCAGCAGTTTTCTCTCGACAGGGAAAGGCGAGCAGTACTTC	TRBJ2-7	many	TRBD1	TRBV28
CSALSIGTPRADTQYF	TGCAGTGCTCTTTCAATCGGGACCCCTAGGGCAGATACGCAGTATTTT	TRBJ2-3	few	NA	TRBV20-1
CASRIRVIDGELFF	TGCGCCAGCAGGATCAGGGTAATCGACGGGGAGCTGTTTTTT	TRBJ2-2	many	NA	TRBV5-1
CASSTRSRRAGEHNEQFF	TGTGCCAGCAGTACCCGGAGTAGGCGGGCGGGAGAGCACAATGAGCAGTTCTTC	TRBJ2-1	many	TRBD2	TRBV6-5
CASSRTSVRAGETQYF	TGTGCCAGCAGCCGGACTAGCGTTCGGGCGGGAGAGACCCAGTACTTC	TRBJ2-5	few	TRBD2	TRBV28
CSAPSAGNPDTQYF	TGCAGTGCCCCCTCGGCGGGGAACCCAGATACGCAGTATTTT	TRBJ2-3	few	NA	TRBV20-1
CASSRPSGTANTGELFF	TGTGCCAGCAGCCGACCCTCCGGGACGGCGAACACCGGGGAGCTGTTTTTT	TRBJ2-2	NA	NA	TRBV11-2
CASSVSGGEQYF	TGTGCCAGCAGCGTATCTGGGGGCGAGCAGTACTTC	TRBJ2-7	NA	NA	TRBV9
CASSLDRVGGLNTEAFF	TGCGCCAGCAGCTTGGACAGGGTTGGTGGGTTGAACACTGAAGCTTTCTTT	TRBJ1-1	once	NA	TRBV5-1
CPSSFGESGDTF	TGCCCCAGCAGCTTTGGGGAGTCTGGCGACACCTTC	TRBJ1-2	NA	NA	TRBV5-1
CASSPRNPILTDTQYF	TGTGCCAGCAGCCCTCGGAATCCTATACTCACAGATACGCAGTATTTT	TRBJ2-3	many	NA	TRBV4-2
CASSLNSEQQFF	TGTGCCAGCAGTTTAAATTCGGAGCAGCAGTTCTTC	TRBJ2-1	NA	NA	TRBV28
CASSLEGALGELFF	TGCGCCAGCAGCTTGGAGGGCGCCCTCGGGGAGCTGTTTTTT	TRBJ2-2	many	NA	TRBV5-1
CASTSGLSGEETQYF	TGCGCCAGCACTTCAGGACTATCAGGGGAAGAGACCCAGTACTTC	TRBJ2-5	NA	NA	TRBV5-1
CASSDKSGPYEQYF	TGTGCCAGCAGCGATAAAAGCGGCCCCTACGAGCAGTACTTC	TRBJ2-7	few	NA	TRBV12-3/TRBV12-4
CAAGLAQETQYF	TGTGCCGCTGGACTAGCTCAAGAGACCCAGTACTTC	TRBJ2-5	many	TRBD2	TRBV10-3
CASSPGTGARSGNTIYF	TGTGCCAGCAGCCCCGGGACAGGGGCGCGCTCTGGAAACACCATATATTTT	TRBJ1-3	NA	TRBD1	TRBV3-1
CSARVLAKTSYNEQFF	TGCAGTGCTAGGGTACTAGCGAAGACCTCCTACAATGAGCAGTTCTTC	TRBJ2-1	NA	TRBD2	TRBV20-1
CSVMGGLAGDNEQFF	TGCAGCGTAATGGGTGGACTAGCGGGAGACAATGAGCAGTTCTTC	TRBJ2-1	many	TRBD2	TRBV29-1
CASSGDGYEQYF	TGTGCCAGCAGCGGCGACGGCTACGAGCAGTACTTC	TRBJ2-7	few	NA	TRBV9
CASSLSFASGDGNEQFF	TGCGCCAGCAGCTTGTCGTTCGCTAGCGGGGACGGTAATGAGCAGTTCTTC	TRBJ2-1	many	TRBD2	TRBV5-1
CASSQGRLSTSEKETQYF	TGCGCCAGCAGCCAAGGTCGCCTGTCGACTAGCGAAAAAGAGACCCAGTACTTC	TRBJ2-5	NA	TRBD2	TRBV4-1
CASSQDRAGYGYTF	TGTGCCAGCAGCCAAGACAGGGCAGGCTATGGCTACACCTTC	TRBJ1-2	NA	NA	TRBV3-1
CASSPDRSTQYF	TGTGCCAGCAGTCCAGACAGGTCGACCCAGTACTTC	TRBJ2-5	many	NA	TRBV12-3/TRBV12-4
CASSLYQAFEQFF	TGCGCCAGCAGCTTGTATCAGGCCTTTGAGCAGTTCTTC	TRBJ2-1	many	NA	TRBV5-1
CASSEGHQYTGELFF	TGTGCCAGCAGCGAGGGACACCAGTACACCGGGGAGCTGTTTTTT	TRBJ2-2	many	NA	TRBV9
CASSLAVQNTGELFF	TGCGCCAGCAGCTTGGCCGTACAGAACACCGGGGAGCTGTTTTTT	TRBJ2-2	few	NA	TRBV5-1
CASSDGWSGTEAFF	TGTGCCAGTTCTGACGGATGGAGTGGGACTGAAGCTTTCTTT	TRBJ1-1	NA	NA	TRBV11-2
CASSLVGLPQETQYF	TGTGCCAGCAGCTTAGTTGGCCTCCCGCAAGAGACCCAGTACTTC	TRBJ2-5	few	NA	TRBV7-2
CASSLESRKNIQYF	TGCGCCAGCAGCTTGGAAAGTAGGAAAAACATTCAGTACTTC	TRBJ2-4	NA	NA	TRBV5-1
CASSHVTSGASLEQYF	TGTGCCAGCAGCCACGTCACTAGCGGGGCCTCCCTCGAGCAGTACTTC	TRBJ2-7	many	TRBD2	TRBV12-3/TRBV12-4
CASSQGSGRVGANVLTF	TGCGCCAGCAGCCAAGGTAGCGGGAGAGTTGGGGCCAACGTCCTGACTTTC	TRBJ2-6	NA	TRBD2	TRBV4-1
CSAIGGSGANVLTF	TGCAGTGCTATCGGGGGGTCGGGGGCCAACGTCCTGACTTTC	TRBJ2-6	NA	TRBD2	TRBV20-1
CSARQRTSGVPSYEQYF	TGCAGTGCTAGACAAAGGACTAGCGGGGTCCCCTCCTACGAGCAGTACTTC	TRBJ2-7	many	TRBD2	TRBV20-1
CASRPPGGVGSNQPQHF	TGTGCCAGCAGGCCCCCAGGGGGCGTTGGCAGCAATCAGCCCCAGCATTTT	TRBJ1-5	few	TRBD1	TRBV12-3/TRBV12-4
CASSLDWRHEQYF	TGTGCCAGCAGTTTAGATTGGCGCCACGAGCAGTACTTC	TRBJ2-7	NA	NA	TRBV12-3/TRBV12-4
CSVAYSGANVLTF	TGCAGCGTTGCATACTCTGGGGCCAACGTCCTGACTTTC	TRBJ2-6	many	NA	TRBV29-1
CASSVIAGGPGNEQFF	TGTGCCAGCAGTGTCATAGCGGGAGGGCCAGGCAATGAGCAGTTCTTC	TRBJ2-1	many	TRBD2	TRBV6-1
CASSLNPAGAYNEQFF	TGCGCCAGCAGCTTAAACCCCGCGGGAGCATACAATGAGCAGTTCTTC	TRBJ2-1	many	TRBD2	TRBV5-1
CASSLLADTDTQYF	TGTGCCAGCAGCTTGCTAGCGGACACAGATACGCAGTATTTT	TRBJ2-3	many	TRBD2	TRBV7-2
CASSYGLASDTQYF	TGTGCCAGCAGTTACGGACTAGCTTCAGATACGCAGTATTTT	TRBJ2-3	many	TRBD2	TRBV6-5
CSAGTSVQETQYF	TGCAGTGCAGGGACTAGCGTCCAAGAGACCCAGTACTTC	TRBJ2-5	many	TRBD2	TRBV20-1
CSATFPGTGVEGGNSPLHF	TGCAGTGCTACCTTTCCCGGGACAGGGGTGGAAGGTGGTAATTCACCCCTCCACTTT	TRBJ1-6	few	TRBD1	TRBV20-1
CSARSSGIIDTQYF	TGCAGTGCTAGGAGTAGCGGGATCATAGATACGCAGTATTTT	TRBJ2-3	many	TRBD2	TRBV20-1